These T cell receptor beta chains were read from a single sample in a study of T cells after yellow fever vaccination. MiXCR was run by TCRdb on the 5' RACE reads, yielding one entry per CDR3 protein. The sample contains 300,000 to 350,000 distinct CDR3 sequences, 3.5% to 4.5% of which appear only once. The material sequenced was PBMCs, taken 5 days after the yellow fever booster vaccination. The receptors come from a man aged 18 to 30 who received the YFV17D yellow fever vaccine. Both conserved end residues are part of each CDR3. Each record gives: clone size, J gene, D gene, V gene, CDR3 DNA, CDR3 protein. A D gene is named only where the DNA matches it firmly. Size is stated for part of the rows, as once, few or many counts, or as a class when the clone is expanded.

clone_size: few
j_call: TRBJ1-4
d_call: TRBD1
v_call: TRBV6-5
cdr3_nt: TGTGCCAGCAGTTACAGCGACAGGGGGCGAGTTCGAAAACTGTTTTTT
cdr3_aa: CASSYSDRGRVRKLFF

clone_size: few
j_call: TRBJ2-7
d_call: TRBD2
v_call: TRBV7-3
cdr3_nt: TGTGCCAGCAGCTCCTTCCCGGGGGGAGCCTACGAGCAGTACTTC
cdr3_aa: CASSSFPGGAYEQYF

clone_size: many
j_call: TRBJ2-7
d_call: -
v_call: TRBV14
cdr3_nt: TGTGCCAGCAGCCAAAGTTCAGGGGTGCAGTACTTC
cdr3_aa: CASSQSSGVQYF

clone_size: medium-sized
j_call: TRBJ2-1
d_call: TRBD1
v_call: TRBV28
cdr3_nt: TGTGCCAGCAGTCCGCCTCGGGACAGCCACAACAATGAGCAGTTCTTC
cdr3_aa: CASSPPRDSHNNEQFF

clone_size: -
j_call: TRBJ1-6
d_call: -
v_call: TRBV7-9
cdr3_nt: TGTGCCAGCAGCAGAGAACGGGACGGAAATTCACCCCTCCACTTT
cdr3_aa: CASSRERDGNSPLHF

clone_size: -
j_call: TRBJ1-2
d_call: -
v_call: TRBV3-1
cdr3_nt: TGTGCCAGCAGCCAAGATGGTGGGGGCTACACCTTC
cdr3_aa: CASSQDGGGYTF

clone_size: few
j_call: TRBJ2-6
d_call: -
v_call: TRBV5-1
cdr3_nt: TGCGCCAGCAGCTTGGAGGGGTTCGGGGCCAACGTCCTGACTTTC
cdr3_aa: CASSLEGFGANVLTF

clone_size: few
j_call: TRBJ2-1
d_call: -
v_call: TRBV29-1
cdr3_nt: TGCAGCGTTGGTAGAGGGGGGAATGAGCAGTTCTTC
cdr3_aa: CSVGRGGNEQFF

clone_size: many
j_call: TRBJ2-7
d_call: -
v_call: TRBV29-1
cdr3_nt: TGCAGCGTTGGTAGCGAGTACGAGCAGTACTTC
cdr3_aa: CSVGSEYEQYF

clone_size: many
j_call: TRBJ2-3
d_call: -
v_call: TRBV20-1
cdr3_nt: TGCAGTGCTAGAAGTCCAGCTAGACATCTAGATACGCAGTATTTT
cdr3_aa: CSARSPARHLDTQYF

clone_size: many
j_call: TRBJ1-5
d_call: -
v_call: TRBV5-8
cdr3_nt: TGTGCCAGCAGTCGGGGGGCTAATCAGCCCCAGCATTTT
cdr3_aa: CASSRGANQPQHF

clone_size: many
j_call: TRBJ1-1
d_call: -
v_call: TRBV10-3
cdr3_nt: TGTGCCATCACAGGGGTAAACACTGAAGCTTTCTTT
cdr3_aa: CAITGVNTEAFF

clone_size: many
j_call: TRBJ1-1
d_call: TRBD1
v_call: TRBV4-3
cdr3_nt: TGCGCCAGCAGCCCAGCAGGGGGATCGCGAACTGAAGCTTTCTTT
cdr3_aa: CASSPAGGSRTEAFF

clone_size: -
j_call: TRBJ1-2
d_call: TRBD1
v_call: TRBV12-3/TRBV12-4
cdr3_nt: TGTGCCAGCAGTTTTCGGGACAGGGGGGACTACACCTTC
cdr3_aa: CASSFRDRGDYTF

clone_size: -
j_call: TRBJ1-2
d_call: TRBD1
v_call: TRBV5-4
cdr3_nt: TGTGCCAGCAGCAAGGAACAGGGGTTCTATGGCTACACCTTC
cdr3_aa: CASSKEQGFYGYTF

clone_size: many
j_call: TRBJ1-5
d_call: -
v_call: TRBV24-1
cdr3_nt: TGTGCCACCAGTGACGGAAGTAGCAATCAGCCCCAGCATTTT
cdr3_aa: CATSDGSSNQPQHF

clone_size: few
j_call: TRBJ2-1
d_call: TRBD1
v_call: TRBV7-3
cdr3_nt: TGTGCCAGCAGCCAGACCACGGGACAGGGGTTGAATGAGCAGTTCTTC
cdr3_aa: CASSQTTGQGLNEQFF

clone_size: -
j_call: TRBJ1-4
d_call: -
v_call: TRBV5-1
cdr3_nt: TGCGCCAGCCGCCTGGGCCGCCGTCCCTTGAATGAAAAACTGTTTTTT
cdr3_aa: CASRLGRRPLNEKLFF

clone_size: many
j_call: TRBJ2-5
d_call: -
v_call: TRBV7-2
cdr3_nt: TGTGCCAGCAGCCAGTGGTCTAGCATCGAGACCCAGTACTTC
cdr3_aa: CASSQWSSIETQYF

clone_size: many
j_call: TRBJ2-5
d_call: -
v_call: TRBV12-5
cdr3_nt: TGTGCTAGTGGTTTAGGAAGAGAGACCCAGTACTTC
cdr3_aa: CASGLGRETQYF

clone_size: -
j_call: TRBJ1-1
d_call: -
v_call: TRBV7-2
cdr3_nt: TGTGCCAGCAGCTTAGTACCAACCATGAACACTGAAGCTTTCTTT
cdr3_aa: CASSLVPTMNTEAFF

clone_size: few
j_call: TRBJ1-5
d_call: -
v_call: TRBV12-3/TRBV12-4
cdr3_nt: TGTGCCAGCAGCATTACGGGGGAGACCCAGCATTTT
cdr3_aa: CASSITGETQHF

clone_size: many
j_call: TRBJ2-1
d_call: -
v_call: TRBV16
cdr3_nt: TGTGCCAGCAGCCAATCTTTAGTCCTATACAATGAGCAGTTCTTC
cdr3_aa: CASSQSLVLYNEQFF

clone_size: few
j_call: TRBJ2-7
d_call: -
v_call: TRBV25-1
cdr3_nt: TGTGCCAGCAGTGAAGCAAGAGGTGGCGGGTACGAGCAGTACTTC
cdr3_aa: CASSEARGGGYEQYF

clone_size: -
j_call: TRBJ2-5
d_call: -
v_call: TRBV24-1
cdr3_nt: TGTGCCACCAGTGCTAGAGGAGGAGAGACCCAGTACTTC
cdr3_aa: CATSARGGETQYF

clone_size: many
j_call: TRBJ2-1
d_call: -
v_call: TRBV11-1
cdr3_nt: TGTGCCAGCAGCTTAGTACTAGCAGGGGATGAGCAGTTCTTC
cdr3_aa: CASSLVLAGDEQFF

clone_size: few
j_call: TRBJ2-5
d_call: -
v_call: TRBV27
cdr3_nt: TGTGCCAGCAGTTTATCCTACTCATGGGTTAGAGAGACCCAGTACTTC
cdr3_aa: CASSLSYSWVRETQYF

clone_size: few
j_call: TRBJ1-1
d_call: -
v_call: TRBV19
cdr3_nt: TGTGCCAGTTCCCGTGGGGGTTCGGTCACTGAAGCTTTCTTT
cdr3_aa: CASSRGGSVTEAFF

clone_size: few
j_call: TRBJ2-1
d_call: TRBD1
v_call: TRBV24-1
cdr3_nt: TGTGCCACCAGTGATGACAGGGGGTCTTCCTACAATGAGCAGTTCTTC
cdr3_aa: CATSDDRGSSYNEQFF

clone_size: many
j_call: TRBJ1-1
d_call: -
v_call: TRBV9
cdr3_nt: TGTGCCAGCAGCGCAGGAGGGGAGACTGAAGCTTTCTTT
cdr3_aa: CASSAGGETEAFF

clone_size: -
j_call: TRBJ2-1
d_call: -
v_call: TRBV7-6
cdr3_nt: TGTGCCAGCAGCTTAGAGCCGGGCCCCGATGAGCAGTTCTTC
cdr3_aa: CASSLEPGPDEQFF

clone_size: few
j_call: TRBJ2-1
d_call: -
v_call: TRBV2
cdr3_nt: TGTGCCAGCAGTGTGGGGTGGGAAAGGGGTGAGCAGTTCTTC
cdr3_aa: CASSVGWERGEQFF

clone_size: many
j_call: TRBJ2-7
d_call: -
v_call: TRBV5-1
cdr3_nt: TGCGCCAGCAGCCCCGCGCCGGCCTCGGACGAGCAGTACTTC
cdr3_aa: CASSPAPASDEQYF

clone_size: many
j_call: TRBJ2-3
d_call: -
v_call: TRBV20-1
cdr3_nt: TGCAGTGCTAGTTTTCCCAGCACGGAAGATACGCAGTATTTT
cdr3_aa: CSASFPSTEDTQYF

clone_size: many
j_call: TRBJ1-4
d_call: TRBD1
v_call: TRBV25-1
cdr3_nt: TGTGCCAGCAGTACAGGGACAGCTTGGGGTGGAAAACTGTTTTTT
cdr3_aa: CASSTGTAWGGKLFF

clone_size: few
j_call: TRBJ2-1
d_call: -
v_call: TRBV9
cdr3_nt: TGTGCCAGCAGCGTAGGAGCTACCTCCTACAATGAGCAGTTCTTC
cdr3_aa: CASSVGATSYNEQFF

clone_size: many
j_call: TRBJ2-1
d_call: TRBD2
v_call: TRBV5-1
cdr3_nt: TGCGCCAGCAGCTTAGAAGTTACCGGGACTAGCGGGGTCAATGAGCAGTTCTTC
cdr3_aa: CASSLEVTGTSGVNEQFF

clone_size: few
j_call: TRBJ1-2
d_call: -
v_call: TRBV4-3
cdr3_nt: TGCGCCAGCAGCCAAGAGACCTGGGGTGGCTACACCTTC
cdr3_aa: CASSQETWGGYTF

clone_size: -
j_call: TRBJ1-2
d_call: -
v_call: TRBV20-1
cdr3_nt: TGCAGTGCTAACTACGGGGACGGCGATGGCTACACCTTC
cdr3_aa: CSANYGDGDGYTF

clone_size: many
j_call: TRBJ1-4
d_call: -
v_call: TRBV11-2
cdr3_nt: TGTGCCAGCAGCTTACAGGGGATGAGCGAAAAACTGTTTTTT
cdr3_aa: CASSLQGMSEKLFF

clone_size: many
j_call: TRBJ2-1
d_call: TRBD2
v_call: TRBV20-1
cdr3_nt: TGCAGTCAGGCGCCTAGCGGGGACAATGAGCAGTTCTTC
cdr3_aa: CSQAPSGDNEQFF

clone_size: -
j_call: TRBJ2-2
d_call: -
v_call: TRBV2
cdr3_nt: TGTGCCAGCAGTGAAGCCTCCCCCGGGGAGCTGTTTTTT
cdr3_aa: CASSEASPGELFF

clone_size: many
j_call: TRBJ2-1
d_call: -
v_call: TRBV4-1
cdr3_nt: TGCGCCAGCAGCCATCCCGACATTGGCTCCTACAATGAGCAGTTCTTC
cdr3_aa: CASSHPDIGSYNEQFF

clone_size: many
j_call: TRBJ1-5
d_call: -
v_call: TRBV27
cdr3_nt: TGTGCCAGCAGTTTACGATATCGTGGAGATCAGCCCCAGCATTTT
cdr3_aa: CASSLRYRGDQPQHF

clone_size: -
j_call: TRBJ2-7
d_call: -
v_call: TRBV4-2
cdr3_nt: TGTGCCAGCAGCCAAGAACTCAGGGATTACGAGCAGTACTTC
cdr3_aa: CASSQELRDYEQYF

clone_size: -
j_call: TRBJ1-5
d_call: -
v_call: TRBV7-8
cdr3_nt: TGTGCCAGCAGCACTGGTGGGGGGGGAATACAGCCCCAGCATTTT
cdr3_aa: CASSTGGGGIQPQHF

clone_size: many
j_call: TRBJ2-1
d_call: -
v_call: TRBV6-6
cdr3_nt: TGTGCCAGCAGTTACCCAAGGTCAGGGAAGAGCTACAATGAGCAGTTCTTC
cdr3_aa: CASSYPRSGKSYNEQFF

clone_size: many
j_call: TRBJ2-7
d_call: -
v_call: TRBV12-3/TRBV12-4
cdr3_nt: TGTGCCAGCAAGAGTCGGGGGTCCTCCTACGAGCAGTACTTC
cdr3_aa: CASKSRGSSYEQYF

clone_size: -
j_call: TRBJ2-5
d_call: -
v_call: TRBV5-8
cdr3_nt: TGTGCCAGCAGCCCCGGGCCGGGGACCCAGTACTTC
cdr3_aa: CASSPGPGTQYF

clone_size: -
j_call: TRBJ1-1
d_call: TRBD1
v_call: TRBV2
cdr3_nt: TGTGCCAGCAGTCGCACAGGGGTTTTCACTGAAGCTTTCTTT
cdr3_aa: CASSRTGVFTEAFF

clone_size: -
j_call: TRBJ2-6
d_call: -
v_call: TRBV5-5
cdr3_nt: TGTGCCAGCAGCCTCGGGACCGGCAATAGTTACGTCCTGACTTTC
cdr3_aa: CASSLGTGNSYVLTF

clone_size: -
j_call: TRBJ1-1
d_call: TRBD1
v_call: TRBV7-9
cdr3_nt: TGTGCCAGCAGCACCGGGGACAGGGTTTCGGGTGAAGCTTTCTTT
cdr3_aa: CASSTGDRVSGEAFF

clone_size: -
j_call: TRBJ2-7
d_call: TRBD2
v_call: TRBV10-3
cdr3_nt: TGTGCCATCAGGGGGGGGATCGAGCAGTACTTC
cdr3_aa: CAIRGGIEQYF

clone_size: many
j_call: TRBJ2-5
d_call: TRBD1
v_call: TRBV18
cdr3_nt: TGTGCCAGCTCACAAAGGACAGGAGAGACCCAGTACTTC
cdr3_aa: CASSQRTGETQYF

clone_size: -
j_call: TRBJ2-1
d_call: -
v_call: TRBV6-5
cdr3_nt: TGTGCCAGCAGTATACCGGGACGGGAGCAGTTCTTC
cdr3_aa: CASSIPGREQFF